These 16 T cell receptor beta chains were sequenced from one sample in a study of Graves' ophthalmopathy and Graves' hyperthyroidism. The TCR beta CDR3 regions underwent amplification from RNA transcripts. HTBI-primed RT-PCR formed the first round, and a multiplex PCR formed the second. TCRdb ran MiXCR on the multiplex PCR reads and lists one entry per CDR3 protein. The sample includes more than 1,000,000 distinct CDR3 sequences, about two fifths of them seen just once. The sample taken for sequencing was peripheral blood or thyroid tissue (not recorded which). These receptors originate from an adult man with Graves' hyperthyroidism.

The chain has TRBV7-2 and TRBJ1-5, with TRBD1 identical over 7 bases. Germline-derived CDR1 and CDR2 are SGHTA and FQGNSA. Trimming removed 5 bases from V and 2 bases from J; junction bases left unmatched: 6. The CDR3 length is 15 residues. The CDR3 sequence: CASSTDRAGNQPQHF. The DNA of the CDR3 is TGTGCCAGCAGCACCGACAGGGCCGGCAATCAGCCCCAGCATTTT.

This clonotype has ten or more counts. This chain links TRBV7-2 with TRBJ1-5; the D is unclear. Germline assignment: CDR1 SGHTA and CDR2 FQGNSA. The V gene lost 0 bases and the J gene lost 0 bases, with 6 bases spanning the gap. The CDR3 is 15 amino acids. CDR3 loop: CASSLAGVSNQPQHF. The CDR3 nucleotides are TGTGCCAGCAGCTTAGCCGGGGTTAGCAATCAGCCCCAGCATTTT.

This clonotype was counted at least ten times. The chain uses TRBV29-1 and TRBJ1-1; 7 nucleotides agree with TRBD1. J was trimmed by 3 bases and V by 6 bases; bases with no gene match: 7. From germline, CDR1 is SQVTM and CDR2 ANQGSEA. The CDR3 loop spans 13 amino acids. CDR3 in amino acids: CSVPGTVYTEAFF. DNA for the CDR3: TGCAGCGTGCCCGGGACAGTTTACACTGAAGCTTTCTTT.

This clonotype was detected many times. This chain's CDR3 is CASNRGTGMNTEAFF. CDR3 coding DNA: TGTGCCAGCAATAGAGGGACAGGAATGAACACTGAAGCTTTCTTT. V usage is TRBV2 and J usage is TRBJ1-1, with TRBD1 identical over 8 bases. The V gene end was trimmed by 7 bases and the J gene end by 0 bases; junction bases not matched to a gene: 7. CDR1 SNHLY and CDR2 FYNNEI come from the germline V gene. The CDR3 is 15 amino acids. Full variable domain (outside the CDR3, taken from reference TRBV2 and TRBJ1-1): EPEVTQTPSHQVTQMGQEVILRCVPISNHLYFYWYRQILGQKVEFLVSFYNNEISEKSEIFDDQFSVERPDGSNFTLKIRSTKLEDSAMYFCASNRGTGMNTEAFFGQGTRLTVV.

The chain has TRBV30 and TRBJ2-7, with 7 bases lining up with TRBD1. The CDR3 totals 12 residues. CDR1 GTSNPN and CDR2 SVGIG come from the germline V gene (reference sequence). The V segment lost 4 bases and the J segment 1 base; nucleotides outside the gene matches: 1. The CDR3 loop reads CAWKGQSYEQYF. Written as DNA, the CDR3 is TGTGCCTGGAAGGGACAGTCCTACGAGCAGTACTTC.

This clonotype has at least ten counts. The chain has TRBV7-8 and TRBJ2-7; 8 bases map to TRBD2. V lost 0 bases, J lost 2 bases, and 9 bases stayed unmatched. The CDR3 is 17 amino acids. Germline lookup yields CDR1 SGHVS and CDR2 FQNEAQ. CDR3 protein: CASSLAGRGGLTYEQYF. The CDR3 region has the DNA TGTGCCAGCAGCTTAGCCGGTCGGGGGGGCTTGACCTACGAGCAGTACTTC.

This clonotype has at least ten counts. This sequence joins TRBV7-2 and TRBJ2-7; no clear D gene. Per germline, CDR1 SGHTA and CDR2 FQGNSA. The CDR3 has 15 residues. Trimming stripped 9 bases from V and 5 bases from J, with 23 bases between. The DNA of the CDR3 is TGTGCCAGTGCACCTAGTACCGCGCAGGTTAACGAGCAGTACTTC. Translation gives CASAPSTAQVNEQYF.

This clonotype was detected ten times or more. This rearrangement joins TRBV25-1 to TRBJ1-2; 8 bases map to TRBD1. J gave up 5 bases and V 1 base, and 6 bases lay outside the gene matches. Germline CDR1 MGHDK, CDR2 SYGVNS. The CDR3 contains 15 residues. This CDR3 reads CASSEWGQVRYGYTF. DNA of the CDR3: TGTGCCAGCAGTGAATGGGGACAGGTTCGTTATGGCTACACCTTC.

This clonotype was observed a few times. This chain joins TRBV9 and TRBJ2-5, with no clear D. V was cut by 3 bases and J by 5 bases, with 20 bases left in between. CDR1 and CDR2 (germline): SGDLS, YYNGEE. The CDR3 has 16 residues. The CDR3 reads CASSASSGLMEETQYF. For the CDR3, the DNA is TGTGCCAGCAGCGCGAGTAGTGGTCTCATGGAGGAGACCCAGTACTTC.

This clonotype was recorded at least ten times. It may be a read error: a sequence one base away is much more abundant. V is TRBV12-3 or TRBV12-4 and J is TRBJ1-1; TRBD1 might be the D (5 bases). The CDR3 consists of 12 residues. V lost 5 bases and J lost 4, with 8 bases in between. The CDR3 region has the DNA TGTGCCAGCAGTGTTAGGGGCACTGAAGCTTTCTTT. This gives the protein CASSVRGTEAFF.

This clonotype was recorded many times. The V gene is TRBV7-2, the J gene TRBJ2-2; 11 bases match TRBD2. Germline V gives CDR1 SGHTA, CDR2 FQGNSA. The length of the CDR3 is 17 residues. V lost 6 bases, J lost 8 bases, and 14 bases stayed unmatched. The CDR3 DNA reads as TGTGCCAGCAGTTCCGCTAGCGGGAGGCCCGGGTCGGGGGAGCTGTTTTTT. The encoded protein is CASSSASGRPGSGELFF.

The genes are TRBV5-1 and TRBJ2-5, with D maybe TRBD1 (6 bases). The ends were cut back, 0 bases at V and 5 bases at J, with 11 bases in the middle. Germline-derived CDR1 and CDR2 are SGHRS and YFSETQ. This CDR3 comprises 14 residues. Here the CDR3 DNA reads TGCGCCAGCAGCTTGGGGGGGACACGGGAGACCCAGTACTTC. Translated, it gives CASSLGGTRETQYF.

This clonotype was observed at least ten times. Here the CDR3 DNA reads TGTGCCAGCAGCGATGGAGGGGGGTCCGGAACCCAGTACTTC. Protein sequence: CASSDGGGSGTQYF. J is TRBJ2-5 and V is TRBV11-2; D possibly uses TRBD1 or TRBD2 (6 bases each). With 5 bases removed from V and 8 bases from J, the gap between germline ends came to 18 bases. Germline values: CDR1 SGHAT, CDR2 FQNNGV. CDR3 length equals 14 residues.

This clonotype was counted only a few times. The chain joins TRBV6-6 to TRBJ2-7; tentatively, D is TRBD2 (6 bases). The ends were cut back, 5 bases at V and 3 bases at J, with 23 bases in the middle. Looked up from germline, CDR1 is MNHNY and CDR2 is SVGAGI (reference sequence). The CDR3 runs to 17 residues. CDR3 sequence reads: CASSHPPGVAADYEQYF. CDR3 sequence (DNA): TGTGCCAGCAGTCACCCCCCCGGGGTAGCGGCCGACTACGAGCAGTACTTC.

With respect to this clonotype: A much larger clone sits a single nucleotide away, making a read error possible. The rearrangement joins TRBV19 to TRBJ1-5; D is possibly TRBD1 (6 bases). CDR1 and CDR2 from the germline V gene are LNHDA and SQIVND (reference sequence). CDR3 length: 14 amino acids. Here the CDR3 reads CAGSPGGGDQPQHF. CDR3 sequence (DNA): TGTGCCGGTAGTCCCGGAGGGGGAGATCAGCCCCAGCATTTT.

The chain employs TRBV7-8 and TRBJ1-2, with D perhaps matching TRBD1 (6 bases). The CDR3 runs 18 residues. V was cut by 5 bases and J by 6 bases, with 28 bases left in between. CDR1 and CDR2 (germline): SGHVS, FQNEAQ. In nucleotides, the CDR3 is TGTGCCAGCAGCACCCGAGCACTAGGGACGGGGGGCGATGATGGCTACACCTTC. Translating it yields CASSTRALGTGGDDGYTF.